Sequencing of this T cell receptor (beta chain) was carried out in a study of Ad26.COV2.S vaccination and SARS-CoV-2 variants. Across the whole study: Dosing was one shot or two shots 56 days apart.

The V segment lost 3 bases and the J segment 2 bases; nucleotides outside the gene matches: 3. The CDR3 spans 14 residues. Germline V gives CDR1 SQVTM, CDR2 ANQGSEA. Treatment here: roughly 19 received Ad26.COV2.S at low or high dose, single or two shots; 5 received placebo; per-sample allocation not given. Samples analyzed were those drawn on day 63 after the first vaccine or placebo injection. The shot given was an Ad26 vector that makes Wuhan-strain SARS-CoV-2 spike. Data came from immunoSEQ multiplex PCR; TCRdb stores just in-frame clones and leaves some out. This table has around 340,000 clones, 88% appearing once. Comments on this clone: Antigen specificity is unknown.

The study, taken as a whole, reports: Reportedly, after vaccination the spike-specific CD8+ and CD4+ T cell responses displayed substantial breadth.

The specimen comprised peripheral blood, sampled in a trial of Ad26.COV2.S vaccine versus placebo. This clonotype originated in a person between 18 and 65 years old who received the Ad26.COV2.S COVID-19 vaccine or a placebo. The chain is built from TRBV29-1 and TRBJ2-1, with TRBD2 matching 8 bases. The CDR3 is CSVDAGGPYNEQFF. The CDR3 DNA sequence: TGCAGCGTTGATGCGGGAGGTCCCTACAATGAGCAGTTCTTC.